The entry below gives a single T cell receptor (beta chain) sequence along with its context. As to treatment: around 19 received Ad26.COV2.S at low or high dose, single or two shots; about 5 received placebo; per-sample allocation not given. Repertoires come from day 63 after the first vaccine or placebo injection. Using immunoSEQ multiplex PCR, the repertoire was profiled, and TCRdb retains in-frame clones only, with some absent. The sample includes under 600,000 clones, 89% of them seen just once. CDR1 and CDR2 from the germline V gene are SGHRS and YFSETQ. With 4 bases removed from V and 3 bases from J, the gap between germline ends came to 12 bases. The CDR3 totals 14 residues. The sample belongs to a study of Ad26.COV2.S vaccination and SARS-CoV-2 variants. Study information: The authors gave Ad26.COV2.S intramuscularly, either once or twice 56 days apart.

The sequences come from peripheral blood, collected in a trial of Ad26.COV2.S vaccine versus placebo. The rearrangement links TRBV5-1 to TRBJ2-3; D is perhaps TRBD2 (6 bases). This TCR was recovered from a person between 18 and 65 years old who received the Ad26.COV2.S COVID-19 vaccine or a placebo. The CDR3 sequence is CASSPGVWTDTQYF. Here the CDR3 DNA reads TGCGCCAGCAGCCCGGGGGTTTGGACAGATACGCAGTATTTT.